The 26 T cell receptor beta chains listed next were all sequenced from one sample in a study of cytomegalovirus exposure and HLA in healthy donors. With 60 Vbeta and 13 Jbeta primers, the PCR was carried out. Sequenced by immunoSEQ multiplex PCR; TCRdb stores in-frame clones only, minus some. The sample includes 50,000 to 70,000 clones, 65% to 80% of them seen just once. Sequencing used PBMCs. Receptors originate from a female donor in good health and CMV-seronegative.

The chain combines TRBV5-1 with TRBJ2-4; 10 nucleotides line up with TRBD1. Germline V gives CDR1 SGHRS, CDR2 YFSETQ. The CDR3 is 12 residues long. The V segment lost 7 bases and the J segment 9 bases; nucleotides outside the gene matches: 4. CDR3 in amino acids: CASGDRGTIQYF. DNA of the CDR3: TGCGCCAGCGGGGACAGGGGAACCATTCAGTACTTC.

The chain joins TRBV28 to TRBJ2-7; D is unresolved. CDR1 MDHEN and CDR2 SYDVKM come from the germline V gene. V lost 6 bases, J lost 3 bases, and 9 bases lay in between. The length of the CDR3 is 12 residues. The CDR3 loop reads CASSRRRYEQYF. CDR3 bases: TGTGCCAGCAGCAGGCGACGCTACGAGCAGTACTTC.

The chain joins TRBV2 to TRBJ1-6; 8 bases are a match to TRBD1. The CDR3 runs to 13 residues. CDR1 is SNHLY and CDR2 is FYNNEI in the germline V gene. Germline trimming cut 6 bases from V and 6 bases from J; bases unmatched to any gene: 1. CDR3 nucleotide sequence: TGTGCCAGCAGGGACAGGGTTAATTCACCCCTCCACTTT. This gives the protein CASRDRVNSPLHF.

This chain links TRBV27 with TRBJ2-7, with D perhaps TRBD1 (5 bases). CDR3 length equals 14 residues. The germline V and J ends were trimmed by 2 bases and 4 bases, with 12 bases remaining between them. Per germline, CDR1 MNHEY and CDR2 SMNVEV (reference sequence). CDR3 in amino acids: CASSLQGILYEQYV. CDR3 sequence (DNA): TGTGCCAGCAGTTTACAGGGAATACTATACGAGCAGTACGTC.

The J gene is TRBJ1-1, the V gene TRBV19; tentative D call: TRBD1 (6 bases). The CDR3 runs 15 residues. CDR1 LNHDA and CDR2 SQIVND come from the germline V gene (reference sequence). The V gene lost 5 bases and the J gene lost 1 base, with 14 bases spanning the gap. CDR3 sequence: CASSSPGHPNTEAFF. The DNA of the CDR3 is TGTGCCAGTAGTTCCCCGGGACATCCGAACACTGAAGCTTTCTTT.

CDR3 nucleotides: TGTGCCAGCAGCTTACGCGGACAGGGAGTAACTGAAGCTTTCTTT. It codes for CASSLRGQGVTEAFF. The rearrangement links TRBV5-6 to TRBJ1-1; 8 nucleotides match TRBD1. CDR3 size: 15 residues. The ends lost 2 bases at V and 5 bases at J; junction bases unmatched: 8. Per the germline V gene, CDR1 is SGHDT and CDR2 is YYEEEE. The entire variable domain, with the rest obtained from reference TRBV5-6 and TRBJ1-1, is as follows: DAGVTQSPTHLIKTRGQQVTLRCSPKSGHDTVSWYQQALGQGPQFIFQYYEEEERQRGNFPDRFSGHQFPNYSSELNVNALLLGDSALYLCASSLRGQGVTEAFFGQGTRLTVV.

The chain recombines TRBV6-5 with TRBJ2-7; TRBD2 matches 8 bases. V lost 8 bases to trimming and J lost 0 bases; unmatched junction nucleotides: 6. The CDR3 runs 14 residues. Germline lookup yields CDR1 MNHEY and CDR2 SVGAGI. CDR3 amino acids: CASREGSGSYEQYF. CDR3 DNA sequence: TGTGCCAGCCGGGAGGGGTCGGGCTCCTACGAGCAGTACTTC.

This chain links TRBV7-9 with TRBJ1-3; no clear D. Between the trimmed V and J ends, which lost 3 bases and 3 bases, there was a span of 12 bases. Per the germline V gene, CDR1 is SEHNR and CDR2 is FQNEAQ (reference sequence). The CDR3 is 15 residues long. CDR3 in amino acids: CASSLSGNLGNTIYF. DNA for the CDR3: TGTGCCAGCAGCTTGTCGGGGAACCTTGGAAACACCATATATTTT.

In this sample, this clone turned up a few times. The chain uses TRBV19 and TRBJ1-4; 9 nucleotides match TRBD1. This CDR3 has 16 residues. The V gene's germline CDR1 is LNHDA and CDR2 SQIVND (reference sequence). Trimming cost V 5 bases and J 0 bases; bases outside gene matches: 4. CDR3 sequence: CASSVTGGSTNEKLFF. The CDR3 region has the DNA TGTGCCAGTAGTGTCACAGGGGGCTCAACTAATGAAAAACTGTTTTTT.

The CDR3 DNA sequence: TGCGCCAGCAGCCAAGATTTCCAGGTTTCACCCCTCCACTTT. This translates into CASSQDFQVSPLHF. This chain uses TRBV4-3 with TRBJ1-6, with D hard to call. The CDR3 length is 14 residues. V lost 0 bases, J lost 9 bases, and 9 bases lay in between. Germline CDR1 reads LGHNA; CDR2 reads YSLEER.

J is TRBJ1-3 and V is TRBV19, with D tentatively TRBD1 (6 bases). V lost 5 bases to trimming and J lost 0 bases, with 11 bases between them. Germline V gives CDR1 LNHDA, CDR2 SQIVND (reference sequence). This CDR3 is 15 amino acids long. CDR3 loop: CASSLDRISGNTIYF. The CDR3 DNA is TGTGCCAGTAGTCTCGACAGGATCTCTGGAAACACCATATATTTT.

The rearrangement joins TRBV28 to TRBJ2-7, with D possibly matching TRBD2 (5 bases). Germline values: CDR1 MDHEN, CDR2 SYDVKM. CDR3 length: 16 amino acids. V lost 4 bases and J 2 bases, leaving 18 bases between the germline ends. The CDR3 DNA is TGTGCCAGCAGTTACACCGGGATAACTAAGGCCTACGAGCAGTACTTC. Its protein is CASSYTGITKAYEQYF.

The gene calls are TRBV5-1 and TRBJ1-1, with TRBD1 matching over 10 bases. V dropped 0 bases and J dropped 11; count of bases not matched to a gene: 7. Looked up from germline, CDR1 is SGHRS and CDR2 is YFSETQ. The CDR3 is 14 amino acids. The CDR3 coding sequence is TGCGCCAGCAGCTTGGGGGACAGGGGCCATAGGGCTTTCTTT. Its protein product is CASSLGDRGHRAFF. Full variable domain (missing parts from reference TRBV5-1 and TRBJ1-1): KAGVTQTPRYLIKTRGQQVTLSCSPISGHRSVSWYQQTPGQGLQFLFEYFSETQRNKGNFPGRFSGRQFSNSRSEMNVSTLELGDSALYLCASSLGDRGHRAFFGQGTRLTVV.

The V call is TRBV27, the J call TRBJ1-6; D is unclear. Germline loops: CDR1 MNHEY, CDR2 SMNVEV (reference sequence). The CDR3 runs 14 residues. The ends were cut back, 4 bases at V and 10 bases at J, with 14 bases in the middle. CDR3 nucleotide sequence: TGTGCCAGCAGTTCGGACTCCTCGAGGTCACCCCTCCACTTT. As protein: CASSSDSSRSPLHF.

This sequence joins TRBV2 and TRBJ2-7, with D possibly TRBD1 on 5 matching bases. The V end lost 5 bases, the J end lost 2 bases, and 7 bases lay between the germline ends. Germline V gene lookup returns CDR1 SNHLY and CDR2 FYNNEI. The CDR3 is 12 residues long. In DNA, the CDR3 is TGTGCCAGCAGTCAGGGAACCTACGAGCAGTACTTC. Translating gives CASSQGTYEQYF.

In this sample, this clone turned up a few times. The V gene is TRBV6-4, the J gene TRBJ2-7; 8 positions match TRBD1. V dropped 4 bases and J dropped 2; count of bases not matched to a gene: 16. The CDR3 consists of 18 residues. Germline values: CDR1 MRHNA, CDR2 SNTAGT. In DNA form, the CDR3 reads TGTGCCAGCAGTGGGGCAAGACCAGCAGGGGGCCCCACCTACGAGCAGTACTTC. Translating gives CASSGARPAGGPTYEQYF.

The gene calls are TRBV6-1 and TRBJ1-2, with TRBD1 identical over 11 bases. The CDR3 is 17 amino acids. Trimming took 0 bases from V and 3 from J; bases not matched to a gene: 6. The germline CDR1 and CDR2 sequences are MNHNS and SASEGT. The CDR3 sequence: CASSEAFGTGGDYGYTF. DNA of the CDR3: TGTGCCAGCAGTGAAGCGTTTGGGACAGGGGGGGACTATGGCTACACCTTC.

This chain uses TRBV9 with TRBJ2-3; TRBD2 matches 10 bases. Per the germline V gene, CDR1 is SGDLS and CDR2 is YYNGEE. Losses at the gene ends were 0 bases for V and 4 bases for J; bases not matched to a gene: 8. The CDR3 sequence is 17 residues long. DNA of the CDR3: TGTGCCAGCAGCGTAGTAGCTAGCGGGGGTTCTGCAGATACGCAGTATTTT. Translated: CASSVVASGGSADTQYF.

J is TRBJ2-5 and V is TRBV6-1; D is perhaps TRBD1 (6 bases). The J call may be incorrect, as the DNA end agrees better with TRBJ2-7. From germline, CDR1 is MNHNS and CDR2 SASEGT. This CDR3 comprises 13 residues. CDR3 amino acids: CASSGRGSYEQYF. CDR3 sequence (DNA): TGTGCCAGCAGTGGCAGGGGATCCTACGAGCAGTACTTC.

This clone was seen a single time. V is TRBV27 and J is TRBJ1-4; no clear D. Germline CDR1 reads MNHEY; CDR2 reads SMNVEV (reference sequence). The CDR3 is made up of 12 amino acids. Trimming cost V 3 bases and J 5 bases, with 4 bases left between them. The CDR3 loop is CASSFPNEKLFF. For the CDR3, the DNA is TGTGCCAGCAGTTTCCCGAATGAAAAACTGTTTTTT.

The CDR3 DNA reads as TGTGCCAGTCTACTCCGGGACAGATTTCCCTACGAGCAGTACTTC. Its protein is CASLLRDRFPYEQYF. V gene TRBV28 combines with J gene TRBJ2-7, with 7 bases fitting TRBD1. The ends lost 9 bases at V and 2 bases at J; junction bases unmatched: 13. This CDR3 is built from 15 residues. CDR1 is MDHEN and CDR2 is SYDVKM in the germline V gene.

V usage is TRBV5-8 and J usage is TRBJ2-1, with D perhaps TRBD1 (7 bases). Per germline, CDR1 SGHTS and CDR2 YDEGEE. This CDR3 region has 15 residues. V was trimmed by 1 base and J by 7 bases, leaving 15 bases between them. The CDR3 DNA reads TGTGCCAGCAGCTTGTTGACCTCAGGGGGGAATGAGCAGTTCTTC. This codes for CASSLLTSGGNEQFF.

This chain uses TRBV19 with TRBJ2-1, with 7 bases that match TRBD2. The germline V gene encodes CDR1 LNHDA and CDR2 SQIVND (reference sequence). This CDR3 spans 11 amino acids. V shed 6 bases and J 9 bases; nucleotides not matched to a gene: 2. The CDR3 bases are TGTGCCAGTAGCGGGAGGACTGAGCAGTTCTTC. Translating gives CASSGRTEQFF.

This clone was seen a handful of times. The genes are TRBV28 and TRBJ2-1; TRBD2 aligns across 8 bases. The CDR3 length is 16 residues. Germline-derived CDR1 and CDR2 are MDHEN and SYDVKM. The V and J ends lost 4 bases and 0 bases, in that order; junction bases with no gene match: 5. CDR3 amino acids: CASSYSGVGSYNEQFF. The CDR3 region has the DNA TGTGCCAGCAGTTATAGCGGGGTCGGCTCCTACAATGAGCAGTTCTTC.

The sample holds one count of this clone. The J gene is TRBJ2-7, the V gene TRBV28; 10 bases line up with TRBD1. The CDR3 is made up of 13 amino acids. After removal of 6 bases from V and 5 bases from J, the junction contained 4 bases not matched to a gene. Germline assignment: CDR1 MDHEN and CDR2 SYDVKM. The CDR3 protein is CASRRQGAHEQYF. CDR3 in DNA: TGTGCCAGCAGGAGACAGGGGGCGCACGAGCAGTACTTC.

V is TRBV7-2 and J is TRBJ1-1; no firm D call. This CDR3 is 11 amino acids long. CDR1 is SGHTA, CDR2 FQGNSA, per germline. Between the trimmed V and J ends, which lost 3 bases and 4 bases, there was a span of 3 bases. The CDR3 nucleotides read TGTGCCAGCAGCTTCGGCACTGAAGCTTTCTTT. Translated, it gives CASSFGTEAFF.